This passage covers 28 T cell receptor beta chains from one sample sequenced in a study of blood T cell repertoires in COVID-19. Clones were read by immunoSEQ multiplex PCR, and TCRdb kept only the in-frame ones, dropping some. In the table there are 200,000 to 300,000 clones, about 88% of which are singletons. The specimen was peripheral blood. The receptor source for this set is a woman aged 55-69 years with COVID-19, enrolled during active disease.

The chain carries TRBV7-8 and TRBJ1-4; D uncertain. The V gene's germline CDR1 is SGHVS and CDR2 FQNEAQ. V lost 6 bases and J 5 bases, leaving 13 bases between the germline ends. CDR3 length: 14 residues. In DNA, the CDR3 is TGTGCCAGCAGTCAGAACGGGAGGAATGAAAAACTGTTTTTT. Translation gives CASSQNGRNEKLFF.

The chain carries TRBV28 and TRBJ2-1; 14 nucleotides line up with TRBD2. The CDR3 runs 20 residues. Germline V gene lookup returns CDR1 MDHEN and CDR2 SYDVKM. The ends lost 2 bases at V and 7 bases at J; junction bases unmatched: 16. For the CDR3, the DNA is TGTGCCAGCAGTTTACCCGGTTTGGGACTAGCGGGAGTGGGTAGAAATGAGCAGTTCTTC. It specifies CASSLPGLGLAGVGRNEQFF. The entire variable domain, with the rest obtained from reference TRBV28 and TRBJ2-1, is as follows: DVKVTQSSRYLVKRTGEKVFLECVQDMDHENMFWYRQDPGLGLRLIYFSYDVKMKEKGDIPEGYSVSREKKERFSLILESASTNQTSMYLCASSLPGLGLAGVGRNEQFFGPGTRLTVL.

The gene calls are TRBV7-9 and TRBJ1-1, with TRBD1 as a possible D gene (5 bases). Germline-derived CDR1 and CDR2 are SEHNR and FQNEAQ (reference sequence). The CDR3 length is 14 residues. V shed 5 bases and J shed 0 bases, with 10 bases lying between them. CDR3 coding DNA: TGTGCCAGCAGCCAATCGACAGTGAACACTGAAGCTTTCTTT. Translating gives CASSQSTVNTEAFF.

The chain has TRBV6-2 or TRBV6-3 and TRBJ1-6; D ambiguous. Germline values: CDR1 MNHEY, CDR2 SVGEGT. The CDR3 sequence is 13 residues long. Trimming removed 3 bases from V and 12 bases from J, with 12 bases in between. CDR3 nucleotides: TGTGCCAGCAGTTATTGGGGAGGAGGACCCCTCCACTTT. It yields the protein CASSYWGGGPLHF.

This clone was observed a few times. The chain employs TRBV7-8 and TRBJ1-6; TRBD1 might be the D (6 bases). CDR1 is SGHVS, CDR2 FQNEAQ, per germline. The CDR3 covers 14 residues. V lost 1 base, J lost 7 bases, and 8 bases lay in between. CDR3 sequence reads: CASSLDQGNSPLHF. The CDR3 DNA reads TGTGCCAGCAGCTTAGACCAGGGGAATTCACCCCTCCACTTT.

V and J are TRBV7-8 and TRBJ2-7, with D perhaps TRBD1 (6 bases). Trimming cost V 1 base and J 12 bases, with 16 bases left between them. Germline CDR1 SGHVS, CDR2 FQNEAQ. The CDR3 has 13 residues. The CDR3 nucleotides read TGTGCCAGCAGCTTAGTACCGGACAGTAGAATGTACTTC. It is translated as CASSLVPDSRMYF. Based on the CDR3 plus reference TRBV7-8 and TRBJ2-7, the full variable domain is GAGVSQSPRYKVAKRGQDVALRCDPISGHVSLFWYQQALGQGPEFLTYFQNEAQLDKSGLPSDRFFAERPEGSVSTLKIQRTQQEDSAVYLCASSLVPDSRMYFGPGTRLTVT.

The chain links TRBV30 to TRBJ1-2; D remains unclear. Germline values: CDR1 GTSNPN, CDR2 SVGIG (reference sequence). The CDR3 length is 13 residues. V lost 0 bases to trimming and J lost 8 bases, with 13 bases between them. CDR3 nucleotides: TGTGCCTGGAGTGTAAGTAGTCGGTACGGCTACACCTTC. Its translation: CAWSVSSRYGYTF.

Comment on this clone: Other DNA sequences in this sample translate to the same CDR3. The gene calls are TRBV30 and TRBJ1-5; 8 positions match TRBD1. Trimming cost V 3 bases and J 7 bases; bases outside gene matches: 5. CDR3 length: 13 amino acids. Germline lookup yields CDR1 GTSNPN and CDR2 SVGIG (reference sequence). The CDR3 protein is CAWSPDRDQPQHF. As DNA, the CDR3 is TGTGCCTGGAGCCCGGACAGGGACCAGCCCCAGCATTTT.

The chain is built from TRBV6-5 and TRBJ1-1; TRBD1 is a possible D gene (5 bases). Trimming took off 11 bases at V and 0 bases at J, with 16 bases between the two ends. This CDR3 is built from 14 residues. CDR1 MNHEY and CDR2 SVGAGI come from the germline V gene. The CDR3 coding sequence is TGTGCCGCTAAGATTAGGGGTCTGAACACTGAAGCTTTCTTT. This sequence encodes CAAKIRGLNTEAFF.

The chain couples TRBV30 to TRBJ1-4; D remains ambiguous. This CDR3 region has 14 residues. Trimming removed 2 bases at V and 8 bases at J, with 15 bases between. Looked up from germline, CDR1 is GTSNPN and CDR2 is SVGIG (reference sequence). The CDR3 DNA follows: TGTGCCTGGAGTCCCAACTGGGGAGACGAAAAACTGTTTTTT. Its protein is CAWSPNWGDEKLFF.

The chain uses TRBV18 and TRBJ2-6; 12 bases agree with TRBD1. This CDR3 region has 18 residues. Germline V gives CDR1 KGHSH, CDR2 LQKENI. V dropped 3 bases and J dropped 1; count of bases not matched to a gene: 4. The CDR3: CASSPGGQGASGANVLTF. The CDR3 coding sequence is TGTGCCAGCTCACCGGGGGGACAGGGGGCATCTGGGGCCAACGTCCTGACTTTC.

This chain's CDR3 is CASSESWSGGCSNQPQHF. The CDR3 nucleotides are TGCGCCAGCAGTGAGTCATGGAGTGGGGGGTGTAGCAATCAGCCCCAGCATTTT. This sequence joins TRBV10-1 and TRBJ1-5; D is perhaps TRBD1 (5 bases). The germline V and J ends were trimmed by 0 bases and 0 bases, with 15 bases remaining between them. The CDR3 sequence is 18 residues long. Germline V gene lookup returns CDR1 WNHNN and CDR2 SYGVQD (reference sequence).

The gene calls are TRBV9 and TRBJ1-3; tentative D call: TRBD1 (5 bases). V was trimmed by 4 bases and J by 0 bases, leaving 20 bases between them. From germline, CDR1 is SGDLS and CDR2 YYNGEE. This CDR3 region has 18 residues. CDR3 sequence reads: CASSLSGGAARSGNTIYF. The CDR3 coding sequence is TGTGCCAGCAGCCTCTCCGGTGGGGCAGCCCGCTCTGGAAACACCATATATTTT.

The rearrangement uses TRBV5-1 and TRBJ2-2; 9 bases map to TRBD1. V was clipped by 5 bases and J by 5 bases; unmatched bases: 4. This CDR3 region has 14 residues. Germline CDR1 SGHRS, CDR2 YFSETQ. The CDR3 DNA sequence: TGCGCCAGCAGTGCACAGGGGGCGACCGGGGAGCTGTTTTTT. The encoded protein is CASSAQGATGELFF.

The genes are TRBV7-3 and TRBJ2-1; D perhaps matches TRBD2 (5 bases). V lost 2 bases, J lost 10 bases, and 15 bases lay in between. CDR3 length: 14 amino acids. CDR1 and CDR2 from the germline V gene are SGHTA and FQGTGA. CDR3 DNA sequence: TGTGCCAGCAGCTTATTTCGGGGAGTGGGAGAGCAGTTCTTC. It translates to CASSLFRGVGEQFF.

This clone was counted only a few times. CDR3 coding DNA: TGTGCCAGTATACGGGCAGGGTCGGGAGAAGGCTACACCTTC. It specifies CASIRAGSGEGYTF. This chain joins TRBV19 and TRBJ1-2; weak D call: TRBD1 (5 bases). Germline-derived CDR1 and CDR2 are LNHDA and SQIVND (reference sequence). Trimming removed 7 bases at V and 8 bases at J, with 20 bases between. The CDR3 totals 14 residues.

The chain joins TRBV6-6 to TRBJ1-3; the D gene is possibly TRBD1 (6 bases). The CDR3 is 16 amino acids. The V end was cut by 0 bases, the J end by 0 bases, with 9 bases between. Germline V gene sequence: CDR1 MNHNY, CDR2 SVGAGI (reference sequence). CDR3 loop: CASSYSDSYSGNTIYF. The CDR3, as DNA: TGTGCCAGCAGTTACTCGGACAGTTACTCTGGAAACACCATATATTTT.

This clone was recorded once. This chain joins TRBV7-2 and TRBJ2-3; TRBD1 aligns across 7 bases. The junction had 8 bases not matched to a gene; V was cut back by 5 bases and J by 3 bases. The germline V gene encodes CDR1 SGHTA and CDR2 FQGNSA. This CDR3 is 15 amino acids long. CDR3 in amino acids: CASSIGVRGTDTQYF. For the CDR3, the DNA is TGTGCCAGCAGCATAGGCGTCAGGGGGACAGATACGCAGTATTTT.

In this sample, this clone turned up once. The chain has TRBV2 and TRBJ1-1; tentative D call: TRBD1 (5 bases). The germline V and J ends were trimmed by 1 base and 5 bases, with 14 bases remaining between them. The length of the CDR3 is 15 residues. CDR1 and CDR2 from the germline V gene are SNHLY and FYNNEI. The CDR3 spells CASSEVGGARTEAFF. CDR3 DNA sequence: TGTGCCAGCAGTGAAGTGGGAGGGGCGCGGACTGAAGCTTTCTTT.

J is TRBJ1-4 and V is TRBV28, with D possibly being TRBD1 (5 bases). The CDR3 sequence is 16 residues long. Deletions cut 4 bases from V and 12 bases from J, with 24 bases between. CDR1 MDHEN and CDR2 SYDVKM come from the germline V gene. Here the CDR3 reads CASSSRRQMLEVELFF. In DNA form, the CDR3 reads TGTGCCAGCAGTTCGCGCAGACAGATGCTTGAGGTGGAACTGTTTTTT.

The gene calls are TRBV6-2 or TRBV6-3 and TRBJ2-1; 9 bases line up with TRBD1. Germline loops: CDR1 MNHEY, CDR2 SVGEGT. V gave up 5 bases and J gave up 14 bases; unmatched junction bases: 7. The CDR3 has 12 amino acids. This CDR3 reads CASSKDRGVKFF. The CDR3 DNA is TGTGCCAGCAGTAAAGACAGGGGGGTAAAGTTCTTC.

This rearrangement joins TRBV28 to TRBJ1-5; D may be TRBD1 (6 bases). The CDR3 has 15 residues. Trimming cost V 7 bases and J 3 bases, with 16 bases left between them. Germline CDR1 is MDHEN and CDR2 is SYDVKM. CDR3 residues: CASTEARGYNQPQHF. In DNA form, the CDR3 reads TGTGCCAGCACGGAGGCCAGGGGCTACAATCAGCCCCAGCATTTT.

The gene calls are TRBV19 and TRBJ1-3; 7 positions match TRBD1. There are 15 residues in the CDR3. V was pared by 5 bases and J by 4 bases, with 8 bases of the junction left unmatched. Germline CDR1 LNHDA, CDR2 SQIVND (reference sequence). The CDR3 protein is CASSPGQVPGNTIYF. CDR3 coding DNA: TGTGCCAGTAGTCCCGGACAGGTCCCCGGAAACACCATATATTTT.

CDR3 amino acids: CSVERGRTEAFF. Written as DNA, the CDR3 is TGCAGCGTTGAGAGGGGGCGCACTGAAGCTTTCTTT. The V gene is TRBV29-1, the J gene TRBJ1-1, with 7 bases matching TRBD1. From germline, CDR1 is SQVTM and CDR2 ANQGSEA. The CDR3 is made up of 12 amino acids. V dropped 3 bases and J dropped 4; count of bases not matched to a gene: 2.

The gene calls are TRBV24-1 and TRBJ1-2; TRBD1 might be the D (5 bases). The CDR3 totals 11 residues. Trimming stripped 10 bases from V and 8 bases from J, with 13 bases between. CDR1 is KGHDR, CDR2 SFDVKD, per germline. The CDR3 spells CATAGGGGYTF. In DNA form, the CDR3 reads TGTGCCACTGCGGGGGGTGGCGGCTACACCTTC.

V gene TRBV28 combines with J gene TRBJ1-5; D might be TRBD1 (6 bases). The CDR3 extends over 14 amino acids. With 5 bases removed from V and 0 bases from J, the gap between germline ends came to 8 bases. Looked up from germline, CDR1 is MDHEN and CDR2 is SYDVKM. CDR3 sequence: CASSRDNSNQPQHF. CDR3 bases: TGTGCCAGCAGTCGGGACAATAGCAATCAGCCCCAGCATTTT.

The chain employs TRBV11-3 and TRBJ2-3; the match to TRBD1 covers 7 bases. In germline, CDR1 is SGHNT, CDR2 YENEEA. CDR3 length: 15 residues. After removal of 4 bases from V and 2 bases from J, the junction contained 6 bases not matched to a gene. The CDR3 DNA reads as TGTGCCAGCAGCTCCTACAGGGGAACCACAGATACGCAGTATTTT. Translation gives CASSSYRGTTDTQYF.

The gene calls are TRBV19 and TRBJ1-2, with 10 bases that match TRBD1. J gave up 0 bases and V 5 bases, and 6 bases lay outside the gene matches. The germline V gene has CDR1 LNHDA and CDR2 SQIVND (reference sequence). The CDR3 spans 16 residues. The CDR3 protein is CASSVRQGAANYGYTF. CDR3 sequence (DNA): TGTGCCAGTAGTGTAAGACAGGGGGCAGCTAACTATGGCTACACCTTC.